Each of the 14 T cell receptor beta chains below was sequenced from the same sample in a study of OX40 agonist ivuxolimab in advanced cancers. Libraries were prepared through the immunoSEQ multiplex PCR assay. What TCRdb holds here is the immuneACCESS table cut down to in-frame rearrangements. Part of the clones is not present; checked against another copy, under half of the missing clones reflect an unresolved V gene, and the others are unexplained. The sample yields 65,000 to 70,000 clones; around 83% were counted once. The ten largest clones capture 2% to 2.5% of the sample. Material: CD4+ or CD8+ T cells sorted from blood, obtained in a trial of the OX40 agonist ivuxolimab. The origin of the receptors is an adult with an advanced solid tumor such as melanoma, head and neck, liver or kidney cancer.

J is TRBJ2-3 and V is TRBV10-3; a possible D gene is TRBD1 (5 bases). CDR1 is ENHRY and CDR2 is SYGVKD in the germline V gene. V was pared by 4 bases and J by 0 bases, with 14 bases between. The CDR3 contains 16 residues. The CDR3 sequence: CAISAQDKPSTDTQYF. DNA for the CDR3: TGTGCCATCAGTGCCCAGGACAAACCTAGCACAGATACGCAGTATTTT.

CDR3 amino acids: CASSVKQGGYTGELFF. In nucleotides, the CDR3 is TGTGCCAGCAGCGTAAAACAAGGGGGCTACACCGGGGAGCTGTTTTTT. V is TRBV9 and J is TRBJ2-2, with 7 bases lining up with TRBD1. Unmatched junction bases numbered 6, after V lost 1 base and J lost 3 bases. The length of the CDR3 is 16 residues. Per germline, CDR1 SGDLS and CDR2 YYNGEE. Full variable domain (outside the CDR3, taken from reference TRBV9 and TRBJ2-2): DSGVTQTPKHLITATGQRVTLRCSPRSGDLSVYWYQQSLDQGLQFLIQYYNGEERAKGNILERFSAQQFPDLHSELNLSSLELGDSALYFCASSVKQGGYTGELFFGEGSRLTVL.

The chain joins TRBV10-2 to TRBJ2-7; D is possibly TRBD2 (5 bases). The CDR3 runs 13 residues. With 0 bases removed from V and 5 bases from J, the gap between germline ends came to 8 bases. Germline V CDR1 and CDR2: WSHSY, SAAADI. This CDR3 is CASSESRGNEQYF. The CDR3 region has the DNA TGCGCCAGCAGTGAGTCTAGAGGGAACGAGCAGTACTTC.

Relative to its sample, this clone is medium-sized (0.01 to 0.1%). The chain employs TRBV7-9 and TRBJ2-7, with TRBD2 matching 12 bases. V was pared by 3 bases and J by 0 bases, with 6 bases of the junction left unmatched. The CDR3 loop spans 17 amino acids. CDR1 SEHNR and CDR2 FQNEAQ come from the germline V gene (reference sequence). The CDR3 spells CASSFPGLAGLSYEQYF. CDR3 DNA: TGTGCCAGCAGCTTCCCGGGACTAGCGGGCCTCTCCTACGAGCAGTACTTC.

This chain connects TRBV25-1 to TRBJ2-1; TRBD2 aligns across 8 bases. Germline V gives CDR1 MGHDK, CDR2 SYGVNS. J lost 7 bases, V lost 1 base, and 6 bases had no gene match. This CDR3 has 15 amino acids. The CDR3 reads CASSEFGGGINEQFF. For the CDR3, the DNA is TGTGCCAGCAGTGAATTCGGCGGGGGGATAAATGAGCAGTTCTTC.

The chain recombines TRBV5-1 with TRBJ1-1, with D maybe TRBD1 (6 bases). Germline values: CDR1 SGHRS, CDR2 YFSETQ. Trimming left V 0 bases short and J 0 bases short, with 6 bases between. This CDR3 is built from 14 residues. CDR3 coding DNA: TGCGCCAGCAGCTTGGGGGACATGAACACTGAAGCTTTCTTT. Protein product: CASSLGDMNTEAFF.

V gene TRBV4-2 combines with J gene TRBJ1-5; TRBD1 matches at 7 bases. CDR1 and CDR2 from the germline V gene are LGHNA and YNFKEQ. V gave up 3 bases and J gave up 0 bases; unmatched junction bases: 8. This CDR3 has 17 residues. CDR3 coding DNA: TGTGCCAGCAGCCACCCGACAGGGAGTTATAGCAATCAGCCCCAGCATTTT. This codes for CASSHPTGSYSNQPQHF.

The rearrangement joins TRBV18 to TRBJ1-1; perhaps TRBD1 as D (5 bases). Trimming left V 4 bases short and J 1 base short, with 7 bases between. Germline V gives CDR1 KGHSH, CDR2 LQKENI. The CDR3 consists of 13 residues. The CDR3 sequence: CASSRGQNTEAFF. DNA of the CDR3: TGTGCCAGCTCACGCGGACAGAACACTGAAGCTTTCTTT. Filled out from reference TRBV18 and TRBJ1-1, the complete variable domain reads NAGVMQNPRHLVRRRGQEARLRCSPMKGHSHVYWYRQLPEEGLKFMVYLQKENIIDESGMPKERFSAEFPKEGPSILRIQQVVRGDSAAYFCASSRGQNTEAFFGQGTRLTVV.

The chain employs TRBV6-5 and TRBJ2-7; tentative D call: TRBD1 (6 bases). This CDR3 region has 14 residues. Trimming pared 6 bases from V and 2 bases from J, leaving 14 bases between. Germline V gene data show CDR1 as MNHEY and CDR2 as SVGAGI. CDR3 sequence: CASRRDNRAYEQYF. Written as DNA, the CDR3 is TGTGCCAGCAGAAGGGACAACCGGGCCTACGAGCAGTACTTC.

The V gene is TRBV10-1, the J gene TRBJ2-3; D is undetermined. This CDR3 is built from 13 residues. CDR1 and CDR2 (germline): WNHNN, SYGVQD (reference sequence). The V and J ends lost 0 bases and 8 bases respectively, with 9 bases between them. The CDR3 loop is CASSESGQSTQYF. The DNA for the CDR3 is TGCGCCAGCAGTGAGTCTGGGCAGAGTACGCAGTATTTT.

This chain links TRBV7-9 with TRBJ1-2, with D perhaps TRBD1 (5 bases). Germline V gene data show CDR1 as SEHNR and CDR2 as FQNEAQ (reference sequence). V lost 5 bases to trimming and J lost 1 base, with 14 bases between them. CDR3 size: 15 residues. The CDR3 sequence: CASSLDGRVNYGYTF. In DNA, the CDR3 is TGTGCCAGCAGCCTAGACGGCAGGGTTAACTATGGCTACACCTTC.

The chain has TRBV28 and TRBJ1-1, with D perhaps TRBD1 (5 bases). Looked up from germline, CDR1 is MDHEN and CDR2 is SYDVKM. The CDR3 has 13 amino acids. Trimming took 8 bases from V and 1 from J, leaving 11 bases between them. CDR3 bases: TGTGCCAGCGAAGAGGGGCCGAACACTGAAGCTTTCTTT. Translated, it gives CASEEGPNTEAFF.

The V and J genes are TRBV18 and TRBJ1-1; perhaps TRBD1 as D (6 bases). The CDR3 is 14 amino acids. The ends were cut back, 6 bases at V and 3 bases at J, with 14 bases in the middle. The germline CDR1 and CDR2 sequences are KGHSH and LQKENI. For the CDR3, the DNA is TGTGCCAGCTCCCAGGGTGACAGGTACACTGAAGCTTTCTTT. Translating gives CASSQGDRYTEAFF. Based on the CDR3 plus reference TRBV18 and TRBJ1-1, the full variable domain is NAGVMQNPRHLVRRRGQEARLRCSPMKGHSHVYWYRQLPEEGLKFMVYLQKENIIDESGMPKERFSAEFPKEGPSILRIQQVVRGDSAAYFCASSQGDRYTEAFFGQGTRLTVV.

This clone was seen once. The chain joins TRBV5-6 to TRBJ2-1; 9 bases align to TRBD2. V lost 4 bases and J lost 1; bases outside the gene matches: 3. Germline CDR1 and CDR2: SGHDT and YYEEEE. CDR3 length: 15 amino acids. CDR3 sequence: CASSHSGSSYNEQFF. DNA of the CDR3: TGTGCCAGCAGCCATAGCGGGAGTTCCTACAATGAGCAGTTCTTC.